One sample yielded the 9 T cell receptor beta chains listed below, sequenced in a study of blood T cell repertoires in COVID-19. Sequencing used immunoSEQ multiplex PCR; TCRdb keeps in-frame clones, though not all of them. The repertoire holds under 150,000 clones, with about four fifths as singletons. The sequenced sample consisted of peripheral blood. These receptors were taken from a human donor in a cohort sampled during active COVID-19.

This sequence joins TRBV7-9 and TRBJ2-5, with TRBD2 matching 10 bases. Germline trimming cut 3 bases from V and 6 bases from J; bases unmatched to any gene: 7. Per germline, CDR1 SEHNR and CDR2 FQNEAQ (reference sequence). The CDR3 consists of 15 residues. The CDR3 here is CASSFERGGRKTQYF. Written as DNA, the CDR3 is TGTGCCAGCAGCTTCGAGCGGGGGGGCAGGAAGACCCAGTACTTC. Drawing the rest from reference TRBV7-9 and TRBJ2-5, the complete variable domain is DTGVSQNPRHKITKRGQNVTFRCDPISEHNRLYWYRQTLGQGPEFLTYFQNEAQLEKSRLLSDRFSAERPKGSFSTLEIQRTEQGDSAMYLCASSFERGGRKTQYFGPGTRLLVL.

V gene TRBV29-1 combines with J gene TRBJ2-7, with 9 bases matching TRBD1. CDR3 size: 14 residues. The junction had 6 bases not matched to a gene; V was cut back by 6 bases and J by 0 bases. CDR1 and CDR2 from the germline V gene are SQVTM and ANQGSEA. The CDR3 bases are TGCAGCGTGAAGACAGGGGGAAGCTCCTACGAGCAGTACTTC. It specifies CSVKTGGSSYEQYF.

V gene TRBV7-9 combines with J gene TRBJ2-3; 7 bases are shared with TRBD2. Germline loops: CDR1 SEHNR, CDR2 FQNEAQ (reference sequence). V lost 7 bases and J lost 4; bases outside the gene matches: 11. The CDR3 is 15 residues long. CDR3 loop: CASTPPGGRADTQYF. CDR3 nucleotide sequence: TGTGCCAGCACCCCCCCGGGGGGTCGGGCAGATACGCAGTATTTT. Using reference TRBV7-9 and TRBJ2-3 for the parts outside the CDR3, the full variable domain is DTGVSQNPRHKITKRGQNVTFRCDPISEHNRLYWYRQTLGQGPEFLTYFQNEAQLEKSRLLSDRFSAERPKGSFSTLEIQRTEQGDSAMYLCASTPPGGRADTQYFGPGTRLTVL.

The chain joins TRBV12-3 or TRBV12-4 to TRBJ2-1; 7 positions agree with TRBD2. The CDR3 extends over 13 amino acids. The trim removed 6 bases at V and 8 bases at J, leaving 7 bases unmatched. CDR3 amino acids: CASSRDYVDEQFF. Here the CDR3 DNA reads TGTGCCAGCAGCCGGGACTATGTGGATGAGCAGTTCTTC.

The chain combines TRBV11-1 with TRBJ2-7; D perhaps matches TRBD1 (5 bases). Germline CDR1 is SGHAT and CDR2 is FQDESV (reference sequence). The V end was cut by 1 base, the J end by 3 bases, with 10 bases between. There are 14 residues in the CDR3. CDR3 loop: CASSLELQDYEQYF. In nucleotides, the CDR3 is TGTGCCAGCAGCTTAGAACTACAGGACTACGAGCAGTACTTC.

The V and J genes are TRBV6-2 or TRBV6-3 and TRBJ1-6, with D perhaps TRBD1 (5 bases). The CDR3 runs 16 residues. CDR1 and CDR2 from the germline V gene are MNHEY and SVGEGT. The ends were cut back, 5 bases at V and 5 bases at J, with 16 bases in the middle. The CDR3 reads CASSTAGTGDNSPLHF. The CDR3, as DNA: TGTGCCAGCAGTACGGCAGGGACGGGAGATAATTCACCCCTCCACTTT.

This clone was found once. The V gene is TRBV21-1, the J gene TRBJ2-7; no check of the table's D call, TRBD1, against the DNA was made. TRBV21-1 is tagged as a pseudogene. The CDR3 has 13 amino acids. For the CDR3, the DNA is TGTGCCAGCAGGAGCCCCAGGGCGCACGAGCAGTACTTC. Its protein product is CASRSPRAHEQYF.

In DNA, the CDR3 is TGTGCCAGCAGTTTTTCCAGGGTTAATTCACCCCTCCACTTT. Its protein product is CASSFSRVNSPLHF. The chain employs TRBV27 and TRBJ1-6; a possible D gene is TRBD1 (5 bases). The CDR3 length is 14 residues. Trimming pared 3 bases from V and 6 bases from J, leaving 9 bases between. CDR1 and CDR2 from the germline V gene are MNHEY and SMNVEV (reference sequence).

This chain joins TRBV19 and TRBJ2-1; weak D call: TRBD1 (5 bases). The V end was cut by 8 bases, the J end by 6 bases, with 14 bases between. Germline assignment: CDR1 LNHDA and CDR2 SQIVND (reference sequence). There are 13 residues in the CDR3. The CDR3 DNA reads TGTGCCAGTGTTTCCAGTCAGGGCAATGAGCAGTTCTTC. Translation gives CASVSSQGNEQFF.